Below, 6 T cell receptor beta chains from the same sample are listed, as sequenced in a study of T cell responses to AZD1222 COVID-19 vaccine. Using immunoSEQ multiplex PCR, the repertoire was profiled, and TCRdb retains in-frame clones only, with some absent. Seen here are 15,000 to 20,000 clones, about 90% observed once, and the top ten hold more than 8.5%. The material was peripheral blood, obtained 28 days after the second AZD1222 dose. These receptors came from an adult who received the AZD1222 COVID-19 vaccine.

Details on this clone: Distinct nucleotide sequences in the sample also encode this CDR3. This chain connects TRBV30 to TRBJ1-1; D is possibly TRBD1 (5 bases). The CDR3 loop spans 12 amino acids. The V and J ends lost 3 bases and 5 bases respectively, with 10 bases between them. The germline CDR1 and CDR2 sequences are GTSNPN and SVGIG (reference sequence). CDR3 DNA sequence: TGTGCCTGGAGCCAGGGATGGACTGAAGCTTTCTTT. It codes for CAWSQGWTEAFF.

This chain connects TRBV10-3 to TRBJ2-7; D gene ambiguous. Looked up from germline, CDR1 is ENHRY and CDR2 is SYGVKD. The CDR3 sequence is 13 residues long. V was trimmed by 4 bases and J by 7 bases, leaving 14 bases between them. The CDR3 DNA reads TGTGCCATCAGTGGGACCTATAGTAGGGAGCAGTACGTC. Its translation is CAISGTYSREQYV.

This sequence joins TRBV7-2 and TRBJ1-2; 7 bases match TRBD1. Trimming took 5 bases from V and 3 from J; bases not matched to a gene: 6. The CDR3 extends over 14 amino acids. Germline CDR1 is SGHTA and CDR2 is FQGNSA. CDR3 protein: CASSPSGTDYGYTF. In DNA form, the CDR3 reads TGTGCCAGCAGCCCTTCCGGGACAGACTATGGCTACACCTTC. Supplemented by reference TRBV7-2 and TRBJ1-2, the full variable domain reads GAGVSQSPSNKVTEKGKDVELRCDPISGHTALYWYRQSLGQGLEFLIYFQGNSAPDKSGLPSDRFSAERTGGSVSTLTIQRTQQEDSAVYLCASSPSGTDYGYTFGSGTRLTVV.

The genes are TRBV15 and TRBJ2-7; tentative D call: TRBD2 (5 bases). The germline CDR1 and CDR2 sequences are LNHNV and YYDKDF (reference sequence). The CDR3 has 14 amino acids. Trimming took off 5 bases at V and 3 bases at J, with 14 bases between the two ends. CDR3 DNA: TGTGCCACCAGCGGGAGATCACGGGGCTACGAGCAGTACTTC. This codes for CATSGRSRGYEQYF.

V and J are TRBV4-1 and TRBJ2-4, with TRBD1 matching 7 bases. J lost 6 bases, V lost 0 bases, and 5 bases had no gene match. Germline V gene sequence: CDR1 MGHRA, CDR2 YSYEKL. This CDR3 is 15 amino acids long. CDR3 sequence: CASSQDSGQVNIQYF. The CDR3 nucleotides are TGCGCCAGCAGCCAAGATTCTGGACAGGTAAACATTCAGTACTTC.

The J gene is TRBJ2-5, the V gene TRBV15; 7 bases align to TRBD2. The V gene's germline CDR1 is LNHNV and CDR2 YYDKDF (reference sequence). V shed 0 bases, J shed 3 bases, and the junction held 10 bases outside the gene matches. CDR3 length: 17 amino acids. The DNA of the CDR3 is TGTGCCACCAGCAGAGATTACGGGGACTATGGGGAAGAGACCCAGTACTTC. Encoded protein: CATSRDYGDYGEETQYF.